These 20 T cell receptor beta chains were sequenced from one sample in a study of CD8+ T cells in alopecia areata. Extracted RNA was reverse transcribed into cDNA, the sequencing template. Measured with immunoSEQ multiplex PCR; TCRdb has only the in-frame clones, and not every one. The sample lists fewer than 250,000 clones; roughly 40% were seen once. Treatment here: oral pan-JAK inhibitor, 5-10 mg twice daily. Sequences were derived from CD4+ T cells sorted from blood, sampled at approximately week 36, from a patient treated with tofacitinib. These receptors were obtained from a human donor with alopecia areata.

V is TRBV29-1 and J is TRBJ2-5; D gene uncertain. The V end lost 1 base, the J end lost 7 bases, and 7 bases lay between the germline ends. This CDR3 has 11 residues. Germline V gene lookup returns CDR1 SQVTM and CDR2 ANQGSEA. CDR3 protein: CSVEVVGTQYF. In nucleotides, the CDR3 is TGCAGCGTTGAAGTCGTTGGGACCCAGTACTTC.

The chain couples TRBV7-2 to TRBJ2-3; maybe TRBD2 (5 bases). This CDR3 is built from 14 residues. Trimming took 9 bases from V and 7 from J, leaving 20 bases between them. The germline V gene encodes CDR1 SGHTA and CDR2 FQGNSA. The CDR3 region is CASNEGGGLNTQYF. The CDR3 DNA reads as TGTGCCAGTAACGAGGGTGGAGGATTGAATACGCAGTATTTT. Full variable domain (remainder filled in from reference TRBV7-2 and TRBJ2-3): GAGVSQSPSNKVTEKGKDVELRCDPISGHTALYWYRQSLGQGLEFLIYFQGNSAPDKSGLPSDRFSAERTGGSVSTLTIQRTQQEDSAVYLCASNEGGGLNTQYFGPGTRLTVL.

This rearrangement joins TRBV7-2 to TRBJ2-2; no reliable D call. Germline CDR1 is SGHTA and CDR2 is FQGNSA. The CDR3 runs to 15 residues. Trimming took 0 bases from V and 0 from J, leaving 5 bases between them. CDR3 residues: CASSLAVPNTGELFF. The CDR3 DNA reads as TGTGCCAGCAGCTTAGCGGTTCCGAACACCGGGGAGCTGTTTTTT.

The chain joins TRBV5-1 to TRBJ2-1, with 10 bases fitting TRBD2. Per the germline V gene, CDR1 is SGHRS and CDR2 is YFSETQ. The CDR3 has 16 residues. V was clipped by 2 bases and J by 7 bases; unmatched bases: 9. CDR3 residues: CASSFYPGLASNEQFF. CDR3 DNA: TGCGCCAGCAGCTTTTACCCGGGACTAGCGTCGAATGAGCAGTTCTTC.

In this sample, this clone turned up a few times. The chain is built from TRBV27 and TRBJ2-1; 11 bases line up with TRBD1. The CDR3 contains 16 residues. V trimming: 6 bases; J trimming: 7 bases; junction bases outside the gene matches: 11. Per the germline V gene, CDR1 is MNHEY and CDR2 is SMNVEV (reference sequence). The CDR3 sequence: CASRIPGQGVGNEQFF. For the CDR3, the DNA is TGTGCCAGCAGGATACCGGGACAGGGGGTAGGGAATGAGCAGTTCTTC.

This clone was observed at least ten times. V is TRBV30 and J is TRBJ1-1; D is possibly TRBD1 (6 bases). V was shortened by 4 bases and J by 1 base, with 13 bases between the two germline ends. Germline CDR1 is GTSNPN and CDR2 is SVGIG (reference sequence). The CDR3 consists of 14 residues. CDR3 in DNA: TGTGCCTGGAACAGGGCTGTGGGGAACACTGAAGCTTTCTTT. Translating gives CAWNRAVGNTEAFF.

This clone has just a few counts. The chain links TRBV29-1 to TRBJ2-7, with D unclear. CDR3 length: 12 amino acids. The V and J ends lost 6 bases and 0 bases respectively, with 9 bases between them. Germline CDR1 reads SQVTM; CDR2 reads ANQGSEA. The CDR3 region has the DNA TGCAGCGTCCTCAAACCCTCCTACGAGCAGTACTTC. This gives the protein CSVLKPSYEQYF.

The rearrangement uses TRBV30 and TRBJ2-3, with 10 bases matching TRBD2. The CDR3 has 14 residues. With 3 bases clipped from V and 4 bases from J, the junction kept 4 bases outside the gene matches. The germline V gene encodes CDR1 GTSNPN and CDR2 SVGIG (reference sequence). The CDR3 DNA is TGTGCCTGGAGCCTAGCGGGAGTCCCAGATACGCAGTATTTT. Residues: CAWSLAGVPDTQYF.

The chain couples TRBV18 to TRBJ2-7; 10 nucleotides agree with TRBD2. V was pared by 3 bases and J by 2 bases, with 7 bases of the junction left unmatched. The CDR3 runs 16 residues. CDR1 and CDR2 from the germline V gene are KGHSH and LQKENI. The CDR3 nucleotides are TGTGCCAGCTCACCTTACCAAGCGGGAGGGGCCTACGAGCAGTACTTC. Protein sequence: CASSPYQAGGAYEQYF.

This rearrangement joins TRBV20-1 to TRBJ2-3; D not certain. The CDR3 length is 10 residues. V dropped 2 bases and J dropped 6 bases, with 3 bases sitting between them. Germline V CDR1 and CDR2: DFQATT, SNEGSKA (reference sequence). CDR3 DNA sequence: TGCAGTGCTAGAAAGGATACGCAGTATTTT. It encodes CSARKDTQYF.

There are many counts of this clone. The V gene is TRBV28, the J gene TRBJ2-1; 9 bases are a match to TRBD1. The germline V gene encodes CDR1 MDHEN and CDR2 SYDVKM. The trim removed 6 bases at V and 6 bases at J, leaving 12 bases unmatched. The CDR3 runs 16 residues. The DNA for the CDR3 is TGTGCCAGCAGCACCGTAGGGACAGGGATTGGCAATGAGCAGTTCTTC. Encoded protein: CASSTVGTGIGNEQFF.

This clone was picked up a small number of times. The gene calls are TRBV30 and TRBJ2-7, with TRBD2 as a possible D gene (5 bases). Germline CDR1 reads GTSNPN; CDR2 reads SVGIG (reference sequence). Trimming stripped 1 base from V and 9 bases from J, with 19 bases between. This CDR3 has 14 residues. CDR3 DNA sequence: TGTGCCTGGAGTGCGGGAAGTTCACCTGAGGGGCAGTACTTC. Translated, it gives CAWSAGSSPEGQYF. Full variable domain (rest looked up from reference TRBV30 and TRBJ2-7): SQTIHQWPATLVQPVGSPLSLECTVEGTSNPNLYWYRQAAGRGLQLLFYSVGIGQISSEVPQNLSASRPQDRQFILSSKKLLLSDSGFYLCAWSAGSSPEGQYFGPGTRLTVT.

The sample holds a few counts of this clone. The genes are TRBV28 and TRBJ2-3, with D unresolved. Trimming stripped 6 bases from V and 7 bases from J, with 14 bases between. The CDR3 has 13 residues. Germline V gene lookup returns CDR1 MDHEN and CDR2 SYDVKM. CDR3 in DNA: TGTGCCAGCAGGTCTAACACCTTGTATACGCAGTATTTT. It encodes CASRSNTLYTQYF.

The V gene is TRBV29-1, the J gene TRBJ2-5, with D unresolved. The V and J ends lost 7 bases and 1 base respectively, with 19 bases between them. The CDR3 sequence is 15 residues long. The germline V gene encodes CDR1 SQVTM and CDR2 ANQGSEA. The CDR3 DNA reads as TGCAGCGGGTTGAGAGGTGTTGCGTCCCAAGAGACCCAGTACTTC. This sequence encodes CSGLRGVASQETQYF.

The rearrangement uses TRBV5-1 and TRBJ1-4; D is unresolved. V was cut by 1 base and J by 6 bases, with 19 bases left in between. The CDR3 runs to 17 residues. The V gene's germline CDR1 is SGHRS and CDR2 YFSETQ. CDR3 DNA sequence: TGCGCCAGCAGCTTGTATGGTGGACGTAACGGTCATGAAAAACTGTTTTTT. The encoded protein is CASSLYGGRNGHEKLFF.

The CDR3 spells CASSKMAGIQETQYF. The CDR3 DNA follows: TGTGCCAGCAGCAAGATGGCGGGCATCCAAGAGACCCAGTACTTC. This chain uses TRBV7-2 with TRBJ2-5, with D perhaps matching TRBD2 (5 bases). V lost 5 bases and J 1 base, leaving 14 bases between the germline ends. The CDR3 consists of 15 residues. Germline loops: CDR1 SGHTA, CDR2 FQGNSA. The whole variable domain, filled in from reference TRBV7-2 and TRBJ2-5, reads GAGVSQSPSNKVTEKGKDVELRCDPISGHTALYWYRQSLGQGLEFLIYFQGNSAPDKSGLPSDRFSAERTGGSVSTLTIQRTQQEDSAVYLCASSKMAGIQETQYFGPGTRLLVL.

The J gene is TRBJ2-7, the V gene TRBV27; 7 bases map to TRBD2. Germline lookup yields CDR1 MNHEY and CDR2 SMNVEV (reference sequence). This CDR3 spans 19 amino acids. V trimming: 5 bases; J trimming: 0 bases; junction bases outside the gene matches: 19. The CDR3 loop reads CASSLGWRRGRAFSYEQYF. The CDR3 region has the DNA TGTGCCAGCAGTCTGGGTTGGCGGCGCGGGAGAGCCTTCTCCTACGAGCAGTACTTC.

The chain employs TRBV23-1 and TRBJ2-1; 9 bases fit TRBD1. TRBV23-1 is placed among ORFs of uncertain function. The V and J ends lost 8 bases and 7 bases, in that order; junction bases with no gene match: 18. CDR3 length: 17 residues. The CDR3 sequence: CASDNTYPGQGKNEQFF. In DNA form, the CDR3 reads TGCGCCAGCGATAACACCTACCCGGGACAGGGAAAGAATGAGCAGTTCTTC.

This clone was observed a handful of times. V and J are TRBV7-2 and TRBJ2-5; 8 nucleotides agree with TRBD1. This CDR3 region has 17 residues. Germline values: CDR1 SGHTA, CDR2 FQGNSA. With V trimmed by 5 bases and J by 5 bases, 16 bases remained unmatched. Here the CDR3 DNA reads TGTGCCAGCAGCGTAAGACAGGGGTCCATGCTTTGGGAGACCCAGTACTTC. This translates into CASSVRQGSMLWETQYF.

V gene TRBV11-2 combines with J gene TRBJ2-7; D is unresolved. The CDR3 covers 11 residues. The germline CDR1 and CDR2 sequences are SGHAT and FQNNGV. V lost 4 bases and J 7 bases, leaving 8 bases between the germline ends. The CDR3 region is CASSSHWEQYF. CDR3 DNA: TGTGCCAGCAGCTCGCACTGGGAGCAGTACTTC.